This passage covers 30 T cell receptor beta chains from one sample sequenced in a study of blood T cell repertoires in COVID-19. Assay: immunoSEQ multiplex PCR; the TCRdb copy retains only in-frame clones and omits some. The sample carries roughly 220,000 clones, roughly 90% recorded once. Sequencing used peripheral blood. These TCRs come from a man aged 30-40 years who had recovered from COVID-19.

This chain's CDR3 is CASSRTMTAHYEQYF. CDR3 DNA sequence: TGCGCCAGCAGCCGGACGATGACAGCCCACTACGAGCAGTACTTC. The gene calls are TRBV5-1 and TRBJ2-7; D might be TRBD1 (5 bases). The CDR3 is 15 residues long. Looked up from germline, CDR1 is SGHRS and CDR2 is YFSETQ. The V end was cut by 4 bases, the J end by 3 bases, with 17 bases between.

The chain links TRBV7-9 to TRBJ2-2, with 11 bases identical to TRBD2. V lost 3 bases to trimming and J lost 1 base; unmatched junction nucleotides: 7. This CDR3 comprises 18 residues. Germline CDR1 is SEHNR and CDR2 is FQNEAQ (reference sequence). The CDR3 region has the DNA TGTGCCAGCAGCTTCCCACGACTAGCGGGGAAGAACACCGGGGAGCTGTTTTTT. It yields the protein CASSFPRLAGKNTGELFF.

The chain couples TRBV11-2 to TRBJ2-7; weak D call: TRBD1 (5 bases). Per germline, CDR1 SGHAT and CDR2 FQNNGV. The ends were cut back, 2 bases at V and 1 base at J, with 21 bases in the middle. The CDR3 is made up of 18 amino acids. The CDR3 spells CASSLNGRDAPGSYEQYF. The CDR3 DNA reads TGTGCCAGCAGCTTAAACGGCCGAGATGCTCCAGGGTCCTACGAGCAGTACTTC.

The chain combines TRBV9 with TRBJ2-7; 8 nucleotides align to TRBD1. The CDR3 is 14 residues long. Trimming cost V 4 bases and J 2 bases; bases outside gene matches: 5. Germline CDR1 SGDLS, CDR2 YYNGEE. This chain's CDR3 is CASSHGQGAYEQYF. In nucleotides, the CDR3 is TGTGCCAGCAGCCACGGACAGGGCGCCTACGAGCAGTACTTC.

V usage is TRBV7-9 and J usage is TRBJ1-6; D gene unclear. V lost 3 bases and J lost 0, with 9 bases in between. This CDR3 is 16 amino acids long. Germline loops: CDR1 SEHNR, CDR2 FQNEAQ (reference sequence). CDR3 in DNA: TGTGCCAGCAGCTTTCCACTAAGCTCCTATAATTCACCCCTCCACTTT. It translates to CASSFPLSSYNSPLHF.

This chain joins TRBV27 and TRBJ2-7, with a weak D call TRBD2 (6 bases). Per germline, CDR1 MNHEY and CDR2 SMNVEV (reference sequence). The CDR3 is 14 amino acids. The V and J ends lost 4 bases and 3 bases respectively, with 13 bases between them. CDR3 DNA: TGTGCCAGCAGTTCCGGGACTCTATTCTACGAGCAGTACTTC. Amino acid sequence: CASSSGTLFYEQYF.

The chain joins TRBV24-1 to TRBJ2-3; 15 bases are a match to TRBD2. The CDR3 loop spans 18 amino acids. With 4 bases clipped from V and 1 base from J, the junction kept 5 bases outside the gene matches. Germline CDR1 KGHDR, CDR2 SFDVKD. The CDR3 DNA is TGTGCCACCAGTGACCCGGGACTAGCGGGGGGTGGCACAGATACGCAGTATTTT. It codes for CATSDPGLAGGGTDTQYF.

This clone was detected only once. The rearrangement joins TRBV24-1 to TRBJ2-1; TRBD2 is a possible D gene (5 bases). The CDR3 runs to 12 residues. V gave up 6 bases and J gave up 9 bases, with 11 bases separating them. In germline, CDR1 is KGHDR, CDR2 SFDVKD. The CDR3 DNA reads TGTGCCACCAGTTCAGGTCGGGGTGAGCAGTTCTTC. Residues: CATSSGRGEQFF.

V usage is TRBV11-2 and J usage is TRBJ2-1, with D perhaps matching TRBD2 (5 bases). Germline-derived CDR1 and CDR2 are SGHAT and FQNNGV. This CDR3 is built from 13 residues. V was shortened by 6 bases and J by 15 bases, with 21 bases between the two germline ends. As DNA, the CDR3 is TGTGCCAGCAGTACCCAGTGGAGGTCAGATTCGTTCTTC. This codes for CASSTQWRSDSFF.

The chain recombines TRBV7-6 with TRBJ2-7; 7 bases align to TRBD1. CDR3 length: 14 residues. CDR1 is SGHVS and CDR2 is FNYEAQ in the germline V gene. Trimming removed 5 bases from V and 0 bases from J; junction bases left unmatched: 4. Here the CDR3 DNA reads TGTGCCAGCAGCCCCCGGGACAGCTCCTACGAGCAGTACTTC. Its protein is CASSPRDSSYEQYF.

This clone has just a few counts. The chain links TRBV14 to TRBJ1-4; D is ambiguous. V was shortened by 0 bases and J by 5 bases, with 7 bases between the two germline ends. Germline lookup yields CDR1 SGHDN and CDR2 FVKESK. This CDR3 region has 14 residues. CDR3 nucleotides: TGTGCCAGCAGCCAAGATACGGGAAATGAAAAACTGTTTTTT. It translates to CASSQDTGNEKLFF.

V gene TRBV1 combines with J gene TRBJ1-3. TRBV1 is marked as a pseudogene. This CDR3 has 14 residues. This chain's CDR3 is CTSSLTSPGNTIYF. The DNA for the CDR3 is TGCACCAGCAGCCTCACGAGTCCTGGAAACACCATATATTTT.

The V call is TRBV11-2, the J call TRBJ2-7; a possible D gene is TRBD1 (5 bases). There are 14 residues in the CDR3. The ends were cut back, 5 bases at V and 3 bases at J, with 14 bases in the middle. Germline CDR1 SGHAT, CDR2 FQNNGV. The DNA for the CDR3 is TGTGCCAGCAGCCACCAGGGAAGGGACTACGAGCAGTACTTC. Translation gives CASSHQGRDYEQYF.

This clone occurred once. This chain links TRBV6-5 with TRBJ1-6; D not resolved. Germline values: CDR1 MNHEY, CDR2 SVGAGI. Trimming removed 7 bases at V and 11 bases at J, with 12 bases between. This CDR3 region has 12 residues. The CDR3 region is CASTRRPAPLHF. The CDR3 DNA follows: TGTGCCAGCACCAGGCGACCGGCACCCCTCCACTTT.

The chain employs TRBV5-1 and TRBJ2-1, with D possibly TRBD2 on 5 matching bases. Germline assignment: CDR1 SGHRS and CDR2 YFSETQ. V was trimmed by 4 bases and J by 12 bases, leaving 11 bases between them. The CDR3 runs to 11 residues. The CDR3 bases are TGCGCCAGCAGCGGGCAGGAGGCGCAGTTCTTC. As protein: CASSGQEAQFF.

This chain uses TRBV2 with TRBJ1-2, with a weak D call TRBD1 (5 bases). This CDR3 comprises 14 residues. Germline V gene sequence: CDR1 SNHLY, CDR2 FYNNEI. The V end lost 4 bases, the J end lost 6 bases, and 15 bases lay between the germline ends. The CDR3 sequence is CASSGRGMGDGYTF. The CDR3 region has the DNA TGTGCCAGCAGTGGACGGGGGATGGGGGATGGCTACACCTTC. Based on the CDR3 plus reference TRBV2 and TRBJ1-2, the full variable domain is EPEVTQTPSHQVTQMGQEVILRCVPISNHLYFYWYRQILGQKVEFLVSFYNNEISEKSEIFDDQFSVERPDGSNFTLKIRSTKLEDSAMYFCASSGRGMGDGYTFGSGTRLTVV.

The table lists this clone with a few counts. The chain combines TRBV6-5 with TRBJ2-5; a weak D match, TRBD1 (5 bases). There are 13 residues in the CDR3. The ends were cut back, 6 bases at V and 4 bases at J, with 12 bases in the middle. Germline V gene lookup returns CDR1 MNHEY and CDR2 SVGAGI. The CDR3 protein is CASSSGQVETQYF. The CDR3 DNA follows: TGTGCCAGCAGCTCAGGGCAGGTAGAGACCCAGTACTTC.

CDR3 residues: CASSLRGIFGYTF. In DNA form, the CDR3 reads TGTGCCAGCAGCTTACGGGGGATCTTTGGCTACACCTTC. The gene calls are TRBV7-2 and TRBJ1-2; possibly TRBD1 for D (5 bases). The CDR3 runs 13 residues. The ends were cut back, 2 bases at V and 7 bases at J, with 11 bases in the middle. Looked up from germline, CDR1 is SGHTA and CDR2 is FQGNSA.

This clone came up a few times. As DNA, the CDR3 is TGTGCCAGCAGCGATAGGGGGTACACTGAAGCTTTCTTT. Its protein product is CASSDRGYTEAFF. The V and J genes are TRBV7-2 and TRBJ1-1; D might be TRBD1 (6 bases). Trimming removed 5 bases at V and 3 bases at J, with 10 bases between. The length of the CDR3 is 13 residues. CDR1 SGHTA and CDR2 FQGNSA come from the germline V gene.

The gene calls are TRBV5-4 and TRBJ2-3, with 9 bases lining up with TRBD2. Germline CDR1 SGHNT, CDR2 YYREEE (reference sequence). J gave up 2 bases and V 0 bases, and 10 bases lay outside the gene matches. This CDR3 spans 18 amino acids. The CDR3 region has the DNA TGTGCCAGCAGCTTGGCGGCTAGCGGGGCCCCCCCCACAGATACGCAGTATTTT. It translates to CASSLAASGAPPTDTQYF.

The rearrangement uses TRBV6-5 and TRBJ2-3, with 9 bases fitting TRBD1. V lost 2 bases and J lost 12; bases outside the gene matches: 6. From germline, CDR1 is MNHEY and CDR2 SVGAGI. This CDR3 contains 13 residues. The CDR3 coding sequence is TGTGCCAGCAGTTACCAAAGGGACAGGGAACAGTATTTT. It yields the protein CASSYQRDREQYF.

This clone appeared a single time. The rearrangement joins TRBV24-1 to TRBJ2-3; a possible D gene is TRBD2 (5 bases). This CDR3 is built from 13 residues. CDR1 is KGHDR, CDR2 SFDVKD, per germline. The V gene lost 0 bases and the J gene lost 6 bases, with 6 bases spanning the gap. CDR3 bases: TGTGCCACCAGTGATTTGAGAGGGGATACGCAGTATTTT. It yields the protein CATSDLRGDTQYF.

The chain is built from TRBV13 and TRBJ2-2; 8 nucleotides agree with TRBD1. The CDR3 loop spans 18 amino acids. The V and J ends lost 3 bases and 7 bases, in that order; junction bases with no gene match: 16. Germline-derived CDR1 and CDR2 are PRHDT and FYEKMQ (reference sequence). This chain's CDR3 is CASSLFERQGRNGGELFF. DNA of the CDR3: TGTGCCAGCAGCTTGTTCGAGAGACAGGGGAGAAACGGCGGGGAGCTGTTTTTT. Variable domain in full (rest from reference TRBV13 and TRBJ2-2): AAGVIQSPRHLIKEKRETATLKCYPIPRHDTVYWYQQGPGQDPQFLISFYEKMQSDKGSIPDRFSAQQFSDYHSELNMSSLELGDSALYFCASSLFERQGRNGGELFFGEGSRLTVL.

The sample holds one count of this clone. The chain joins TRBV11-3 to TRBJ1-3; D gene uncertain. Germline lookup yields CDR1 SGHNT and CDR2 YENEEA. Trimming took off 5 bases at V and 4 bases at J, with 9 bases between the two ends. This CDR3 is 13 amino acids long. This chain's CDR3 is CASSPGSGNTIYF. CDR3 DNA sequence: TGTGCCAGCAGCCCCGGGAGCGGAAACACCATATATTTT.

This clone was seen once. The chain is built from TRBV19 and TRBJ1-5; 10 positions agree with TRBD1. The germline CDR1 and CDR2 sequences are LNHDA and SQIVND (reference sequence). Losses at the gene ends were 9 bases for V and 9 bases for J; bases not matched to a gene: 14. This CDR3 contains 15 residues. The CDR3 bases are TGTGCCAGCAACCTCTGGGGACAGGGGACATGGCCCCAGCATTTT. This encodes CASNLWGQGTWPQHF.

The chain has TRBV6-4 and TRBJ1-1; no firm D call. Looked up from germline, CDR1 is MRHNA and CDR2 is SNTAGT. The CDR3 is 11 amino acids. The ends were cut back, 0 bases at V and 8 bases at J, with 4 bases in the middle. The CDR3 DNA reads TGTGCCAGCAGTGACTCGAGAGAAGCTTTCTTT. Its translation: CASSDSREAFF.

This chain joins TRBV10-1 and TRBJ2-7; 10 nucleotides agree with TRBD1. V shed 1 base and J 4 bases; nucleotides not matched to a gene: 22. This CDR3 comprises 21 residues. Per germline, CDR1 WNHNN and CDR2 SYGVQD (reference sequence). The CDR3 region is CASSECPLDRGRACRVYEQYF. Written as DNA, the CDR3 is TGCGCCAGCAGTGAGTGTCCCCTAGACAGGGGGCGGGCTTGTCGAGTTTACGAGCAGTACTTC.

The V gene is TRBV6-5, the J gene TRBJ2-1; TRBD2 agrees at 10 bases. In germline, CDR1 is MNHEY, CDR2 SVGAGI. The CDR3 runs 14 residues. V shed 8 bases, J shed 9 bases, and the junction held 10 bases outside the gene matches. CDR3: CASGKERGGLEQFF. The CDR3 nucleotides are TGTGCCAGCGGAAAGGAGCGGGGGGGCCTTGAGCAGTTCTTC.

The chain joins TRBV6-5 to TRBJ1-2; weak D call: TRBD1 (6 bases). The germline V and J ends were trimmed by 6 bases and 2 bases, with 13 bases remaining between them. The CDR3 sequence is 14 residues long. Germline V lookup: CDR1 MNHEY, CDR2 SVGAGI. The chain's CDR3 is CASRLQGANYGYTF. The CDR3 DNA reads as TGTGCCAGCAGATTACAGGGAGCGAACTATGGCTACACCTTC.

The rearrangement links TRBV5-5 to TRBJ1-3; D uncertain. The CDR3 is 13 residues long. Per germline, CDR1 SGHKS and CDR2 YYEKEE (reference sequence). Trimming left V 7 bases short and J 0 bases short, with 8 bases between. The CDR3 reads CASFTVSGNTIYF. CDR3 DNA: TGTGCCAGCTTTACAGTCTCTGGAAACACCATATATTTT.